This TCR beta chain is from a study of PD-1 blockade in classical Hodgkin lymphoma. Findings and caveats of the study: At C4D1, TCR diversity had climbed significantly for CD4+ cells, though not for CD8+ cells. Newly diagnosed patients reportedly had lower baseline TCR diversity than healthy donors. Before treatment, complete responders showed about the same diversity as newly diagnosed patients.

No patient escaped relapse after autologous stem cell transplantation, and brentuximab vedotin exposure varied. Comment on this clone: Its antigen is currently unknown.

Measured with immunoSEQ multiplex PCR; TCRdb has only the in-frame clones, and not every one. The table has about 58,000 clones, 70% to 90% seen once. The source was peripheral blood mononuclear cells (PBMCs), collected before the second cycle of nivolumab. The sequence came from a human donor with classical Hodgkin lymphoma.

The CDR3 bases are TGTGCCAGCGGGGCGGATAATAGCAATCAGCCCCAGCATTTT. Translated, it gives CASGADNSNQPQHF. The chain employs TRBV27 and TRBJ1-5; tentative D call: TRBD1 (5 bases). The ends were cut back, 8 bases at V and 0 bases at J, with 11 bases in the middle. Germline V gene data show CDR1 as MNHEY and CDR2 as SMNVEV (reference sequence). The CDR3 totals 14 residues.